These 14 T cell receptor beta chains were sequenced from one sample in a study of shared clonotypes between healthy human individuals. Produced via immunoSEQ multiplex PCR; TCRdb's table is partial and in-frame only. The sample includes fewer than 150,000 clones, approximately 70% of them seen just once. Sequences were obtained from memory CD8+ T cells sorted from blood. Subset given: CD45RO+ cells pooled with CCR7-negative TemRA cells. These receptors were obtained from a young woman in good health.

This clone was detected once. The genes are TRBV2 and TRBJ2-7; 14 bases are a match to TRBD2. This CDR3 has 17 amino acids. The V gene end was trimmed by 4 bases and the J gene end by 5 bases; junction bases not matched to a gene: 10. Germline CDR1 SNHLY, CDR2 FYNNEI. CDR3 bases: TGTGCCAGCAGTGCGTCCGGGACTAGCGGGAGTAACGACGAGCAGTACTTC. Encoded protein: CASSASGTSGSNDEQYF.

This rearrangement joins TRBV10-1 to TRBJ2-2; 7 positions match TRBD1. After removal of 6 bases from V and 1 base from J, the junction contained 5 bases not matched to a gene. This CDR3 region has 15 residues. Germline CDR1 and CDR2: WNHNN and SYGVQD (reference sequence). CDR3 in amino acids: CASRKDRVNTGELFF. The DNA for the CDR3 is TGCGCCAGCAGAAAAGACAGGGTGAACACCGGGGAGCTGTTTTTT.

This clone was observed once. V gene TRBV5-1 combines with J gene TRBJ2-5; no definite D call. CDR3 size: 16 residues. With 0 bases removed from V and 1 base from J, the gap between germline ends came to 13 bases. CDR1 is SGHRS and CDR2 is YFSETQ in the germline V gene. CDR3 sequence (DNA): TGCGCCAGCAGCTTGGCCGTGGCAGCTAGCCAAGAGACCCAGTACTTC. It translates to CASSLAVAASQETQYF.

This clone was detected ten times or more. The V gene is TRBV15, the J gene TRBJ2-7; the match to TRBD2 covers 13 bases. Unmatched junction bases numbered 5, after V lost 5 bases and J lost 4 bases. Germline V gives CDR1 LNHNV, CDR2 YYDKDF (reference sequence). The CDR3 totals 15 residues. CDR3 DNA: TGTGCCACCAGCGAGGGACTAGCGGGAAGTTACGAGCAGTACTTC. Encoded protein: CATSEGLAGSYEQYF.

The CDR3 nucleotides read TGTGCCAGTCGGCCGCGGGGAACAGCGAGTACGCAGTATTTT. Its translation is CASRPRGTASTQYF. The rearrangement uses TRBV7-8 and TRBJ2-3, with a possible D match to TRBD2 (6 bases). The V gene lost 9 bases and the J gene lost 8 bases, with 21 bases spanning the gap. This CDR3 region has 14 residues. Germline CDR1 reads SGHVS; CDR2 reads FQNEAQ.

The rearrangement joins TRBV6-5 to TRBJ2-7, with D perhaps TRBD1 (6 bases). V was clipped by 5 bases and J by 7 bases, with 21 bases between them. This CDR3 has 15 residues. The germline CDR1 and CDR2 sequences are MNHEY and SVGAGI. The CDR3 region has the DNA TGTGCCAGCAGTCGTTACGGACAGCCCTACGAAGAGCAGTACTTC. Translation gives CASSRYGQPYEEQYF.

The chain couples TRBV5-6 to TRBJ1-1, with a weak D call TRBD1 (5 bases). V lost 0 bases, J lost 3 bases, and 12 bases lay in between. The germline V gene encodes CDR1 SGHDT and CDR2 YYEEEE. The CDR3 consists of 15 residues. The CDR3 nucleotides are TGTGCCAGCAGCTTGGTCTGGGGCGAAGACACTGAAGCTTTCTTT. This translates into CASSLVWGEDTEAFF.

The chain combines TRBV28 with TRBJ2-7, with D maybe TRBD1 (6 bases). The CDR3 spans 20 residues. Germline-derived CDR1 and CDR2 are MDHEN and SYDVKM. The V gene lost 5 bases and the J gene lost 1 base, with 30 bases spanning the gap. The CDR3 protein is CASSINYLRPGHSRSYEQYF. The CDR3 coding sequence is TGTGCCAGCAGTATAAACTATCTCCGACCGGGACACTCGCGATCCTACGAGCAGTACTTC.

The chain links TRBV7-2 to TRBJ2-7; 8 bases align to TRBD2. The CDR3 totals 15 residues. Looked up from germline, CDR1 is SGHTA and CDR2 is FQGNSA. V shed 1 base, J shed 6 bases, and the junction held 8 bases outside the gene matches. Here the CDR3 DNA reads TGTGCCAGCAGCTTAGGGACTAGCTATCTCGGCGAGCAGTACTTC. Protein sequence: CASSLGTSYLGEQYF.

To note about this clone: The sample contains more than one DNA sequence encoding this CDR3. The chain combines TRBV4-1 with TRBJ1-1; no clear D gene. V dropped 1 base and J dropped 4 bases, with 7 bases sitting between them. Per germline, CDR1 MGHRA and CDR2 YSYEKL. The CDR3 loop spans 13 amino acids. The DNA for the CDR3 is TGCGCCAGCAGCCAAGGGCGGGTCACTGAAGCTTTCTTT. Amino acids: CASSQGRVTEAFF.

The chain recombines TRBV18 with TRBJ1-2, with D unresolved. Germline CDR1 and CDR2: KGHSH and LQKENI. The V end lost 4 bases, the J end lost 8 bases, and 11 bases lay between the germline ends. There are 12 residues in the CDR3. CDR3 nucleotide sequence: TGTGCCAGCTCACGCCACGGGGTCGGCTACACCTTC. The encoded protein is CASSRHGVGYTF.

The rearrangement uses TRBV5-1 and TRBJ1-1, with a tentative D call TRBD1 (5 bases). Between the trimmed V and J ends, which lost 6 bases and 1 base, there was a span of 13 bases. The CDR3 consists of 14 residues. Germline CDR1 and CDR2: SGHRS and YFSETQ. The CDR3 reads CASKSGTPNTEAFF. The DNA for the CDR3 is TGCGCCAGCAAATCTGGGACGCCGAACACTGAAGCTTTCTTT.

In this sample, this clone turned up a few times. The rearrangement joins TRBV19 to TRBJ2-4; the D is unclear. Germline V gives CDR1 LNHDA, CDR2 SQIVND (reference sequence). The CDR3 extends over 13 amino acids. V lost 3 bases and J 6 bases, leaving 9 bases between the germline ends. CDR3 coding DNA: TGTGCCAGTAGTATGGAGTTAGGAAACATTCAGTACTTC. Translation gives CASSMELGNIQYF.

CDR3 in amino acids: CASSLAGGGRNEQFF. For the CDR3, the DNA is TGTGCCAGCAGCCTAGCGGGAGGGGGACGGAATGAGCAGTTCTTC. The chain carries TRBV14 and TRBJ2-1; 11 bases are shared with TRBD2. The germline gives CDR1 SGHDN, CDR2 FVKESK. V was pared by 4 bases and J by 7 bases, with 6 bases of the junction left unmatched. This CDR3 region has 15 residues.